Sequencing of this T cell receptor (beta chain) was carried out in a study of blood T cells in healthy people across ages. As for this clonotype: The antigen remains undetermined.

Findings and caveats of the study: Naive T cell percentage and TCR beta diversity correlated strongly.

Then a second PCR, running about 7 to 11 cycles, was carried out with a sample-barcoded 5' primer and a J-beta primer mix. TCRdb re-called the 5' RACE reads with MiXCR, one entry per CDR3 protein. The data show around 400,000 distinct CDR3 sequences, more than 45% seen once. With V trimmed by 5 bases and J by 6 bases, 5 bases remained unmatched. This CDR3 is built from 14 residues. The germline V gene encodes CDR1 MDHEN and CDR2 SYDVKM. Donors ranged from 6 to 90 years old and were healthy Caucasians in Russia. The sequencing sample was made of blood. The genes are TRBV28 and TRBJ2-1; TRBD1 matches 9 bases. The source is a man aged 55 to 70 in good health. In nucleotides, the CDR3 is TGTGCCAGCAGTGCACGGGGACAGGGCAATGAGCAGTTCTTC. Its protein is CASSARGQGNEQFF.